The clone carrying this T cell receptor (beta chain) was counted once. Its antigen is not known. This record comes from a study of graft-versus-host responses after intestinal transplantation. Using immunoSEQ multiplex PCR, the repertoire was profiled, and TCRdb retains in-frame clones only, with some absent. Of under 90,000 clones listed, around 93% are singletons. Findings of the study overall: Recipient marrow contained GvH clones, some of which appeared first in ileum or blood. Individuals who had graft-donor T cell macrochimerism had allografts that showed high graft-versus-host to host-versus-graft clonal ratios.

The source of this sequence is a human donor who was the organ donor for an intestinal transplant. Sequenced material: unstimulated CD4+ T cells sorted from spleen or lymph node cells, taken before transplant.

CDR3 region: CASSKTGGTEAFF. CDR3 nucleotide sequence: TGTGCCAGCAGCAAGACAGGGGGCACTGAAGCTTTCTTT. The chain combines TRBV14 with TRBJ1-1; TRBD1 matches 9 bases. This CDR3 is 13 amino acids long. Germline CDR1 reads SGHDN; CDR2 reads FVKESK. The V segment lost 5 bases and the J segment 4 bases; nucleotides outside the gene matches: 2.